This TCR beta chain emerged from a study of T cell clones after liver transplantation (dated by TCRdb to the late 2010s). About the full investigation: ITN030ST, the source of the samples, was a randomized trial that attempted immunosuppression withdrawal within 2 years of liver transplantation. After a pre-transplant mixed lymphocyte reaction, TCRbeta sequencing was used to pinpoint donor-reactive T cell clones, which were subsequently tracked in post-transplant blood. Third party-reactive TCRbeta sequences were also identified from pre-transplant MLRs to serve as an antigen-independent comparator for donor-reactive sequences. Of the eight recipients, a few were HCV-positive, while the remaining recipients had been transplanted for non-autoimmune, non-viral indications. Subjects received no induction therapy and standard immunosuppression until randomization at 12-24 months post-transplant. Tolerance was defined as complete withdrawal of immunosuppression for at least one year without a rise in liver enzymes beyond twice the upper limit of normal. Blood samples were collected pre-transplant, pre-randomization before withdrawal, and post-randomization after either complete withdrawal or failed withdrawal. The studied cohort comprised 8 liver transplant recipients, 3 classified as tolerant and 5 as non-tolerant.

Points the paper makes about the study in general: Low numbers of available donor cells limited the measurable donor-reactive repertoire in a couple of subjects. After accounting for repertoire turnover, donor-reactive detection was significantly reduced in 7 of 8 subjects for CD4 and 8 of 8 for CD8. Since no allograft tissue specimens were available, donor-reactive T cells may have migrated into the graft instead of being deleted. Donor-reactive sequences decreased more than third party-reactive sequences, which suggests partial antigen-specific deletion that was not related to withdrawal success. The conclusions were considered preliminary, being limited by small, heterogeneous patient numbers and non-standardized post-transplant time points. A significant post-transplant decrease in circulating donor-reactive CD4 TCRbeta sequences was observed in most of the 8 subjects, irrespective of tolerance or HCV status.

On this clone: Its antigen target is currently unknown. Nothing much larger sits one base from this clone, and base qualities are not available.

The sample's time point, from its label and the paper: pre-transplant. Thawed unstimulated PBMCs were stained for CD3, CD4 and CD8 and FACS-sorted into CD3+CD4+ and CD3+CD8+ populations. Randomization to immunosuppression withdrawal applied to every one of the 8 studied subjects. The Qiagen DNeasy Blood and Tissue Kit was used to isolate genomic DNA. The germline V end is reduced by 10 bases and the J end by 3 bases; junction bases left unmatched: 5. The CDR3 contains 13 residues, cysteine and phenylalanine counted. Only the CDR3 region is kept as DNA, spanning 39 bases read in frame from base 1. For CDR1 and CDR2, the germline V gene (reference sequence) lists LNHDA and SQIVND. Frozen genomic DNA underwent high-throughput TCRbeta CDR3 sequencing by immunoSEQ, including PCR amplification, mapping, bias correction and internal controls. Under the source paper's analysis protocol: Only productive rearrangements were retained, and each unique TCRbeta sequence was defined by its CDR3 nucleotide sequence together with its V and J gene. A sequence counted as donor-reactive only if the sequence showed at least 5-fold expansion in CFSE-low cells compared with unstimulated pre-transplant cells and had a frequency of at least 0.01%. To ensure at least 90% detection power, minimum frequency thresholds were set for each subject based on that subject's lowest-template unstimulated sample. Jensen-Shannon divergence between the top 1000 TCRbeta sequences post- versus pre-transplant served as the measure of repertoire turnover. Changes in detection of donor-reactive sequences were tested with two-sided Fisher's exact tests. Sourced from immuneACCESS, this table was stored by TCRdb with only in-frame sequences that have V and J called. A share of the clones is absent; for the studies checked, an unresolved V gene accounts for under half, and the remainder has no known explanation. V and J calls and clone size are copied from that table; D and trimming were computed from the DNA. Across this sample there are 40,000 to 65,000 clones, with around 85% seen only once. Roughly 8.1% of the sample is taken by the ten largest.

In this chain, TRBV19 is recombined with TRBJ2-3, with 9 middle bases fitting TRBD1. This specimen was CD4+ T cells from blood, taken before liver transplant. The TCR originated in a human donor who received a liver transplant. The CDR3 corresponds to CATKGQGTDTQYF. At the DNA level, the sequence is TGTGCCACTAAGGGACAGGGTACAGATACGCAGTATTTT.